Listed below are T cell receptor beta chains from one sample, sequenced in a study of molecular identifiers for immune sequencing clone quantification. One entry per CDR3 protein, called by TCRdb with MiXCR from the PCR reads. The sample lists 60,000 to 70,000 distinct CDR3 sequences, 15% to 20% occurring once. Sequenced material: naive CD8+ T cells from blood, with Jurkat cell RNA spiked in. The source of these receptors is a human donor in good health. Some libraries in this study had Jurkat cell RNA spiked in. The CDR3 runs from the conserved cysteine through the conserved F or W. Fields, in order: J gene, clone size, V gene, D gene, CDR3 DNA, CDR3 protein. D genes are given only for firm matches. The size entry is marked missing in some rows and otherwise reads once, few, many or a size class.

TRBJ2-1	many	TRBV4-1	.	TGCGCCAGCAGCCCAGCCCCTAGCGCCTACAATGAGCAGTTCTTC	CASSPAPSAYNEQFF
TRBJ2-1	many	TRBV18	TRBD1	TGTGCCAGCTCCCAAGGGACAGGCGGCAATGAGCAGTTCTTC	CASSQGTGGNEQFF
TRBJ1-2	few	TRBV12-3/TRBV12-4	TRBD1	TGTGCCAGCAGTTTCGAGGGGGCAGTCTATGGCTACACCTTC	CASSFEGAVYGYTF
TRBJ2-3	many	TRBV10-3	TRBD2	TGTGCCATCAGAACCGGGACTAGCGGGAGCACAGATACGCAGTATTTT	CAIRTGTSGSTDTQYF
TRBJ1-5	.	TRBV5-6	.	TGTGCCAGCAGCTTGGTGGGGAATCAGCCCCAGCATTTT	CASSLVGNQPQHF
TRBJ2-7	many	TRBV4-3	.	TGCGCCAGCAGCCAAGATAGTAGGACAGCCTTCTACGAGCAGTACTTC	CASSQDSRTAFYEQYF
TRBJ1-6	.	TRBV5-4	TRBD1	TGTGCCAGCAGCCACACAGGACAGGGAGACTCACCCCTCCACTTT	CASSHTGQGDSPLHF
TRBJ1-2	.	TRBV19	TRBD1	TGTGCCAGTAGTCCCCGGACAGGGGTATTTGGCTTTTATGGCTACACCTTC	CASSPRTGVFGFYGYTF
TRBJ1-5	many	TRBV19	.	TGTGCCAGTAGTATCAGGGGAGGCAATCAGCCCCAGCATTTT	CASSIRGGNQPQHF
TRBJ1-6	.	TRBV7-9	TRBD1	TGTGCCAGCAGCCGAAATCCAGGGGGTAATTCACCCCTCCACTTT	CASSRNPGGNSPLHF
TRBJ1-2	many	TRBV28	.	TGTGCCAGCAGTCCCCGCAGGGTCGGGTACTATGGCTACACCTTC	CASSPRRVGYYGYTF
TRBJ2-1	many	TRBV9	.	TGTGCCAGCAGTCCCGTCCCTGGGGCCTGGAGGTTCTTC	CASSPVPGAWRFF
TRBJ1-2	many	TRBV25-1	.	TGTGCCAGCAGTGCGGTCGACAGCTACTATGGCTACACCTTC	CASSAVDSYYGYTF
TRBJ1-3	.	TRBV5-1	.	TGCGCCAGCAGCCAGGACGGAATCTCTGGAAACACCATATATTTT	CASSQDGISGNTIYF
TRBJ1-4	.	TRBV13	.	TGTGCCAGCAGCTCTGGGGAGTTGGGTAATGAAAAACTGTTTTTT	CASSSGELGNEKLFF
TRBJ1-4	many	TRBV2	.	TGTGCCAGCAGTGGGGCGGCAACAACTAATGAAAAACTGTTTTTT	CASSGAATTNEKLFF
TRBJ1-2	many	TRBV20-1	.	TGCAGTGCTAGAGATTTGGACGGGTACTATGGCTACACCTTC	CSARDLDGYYGYTF
TRBJ2-2	many	TRBV7-2	TRBD2	TGTGCCAGCAGAACTACTAGCGGGATTATTTCCGGGGAGCTGTTTTTT	CASRTTSGIISGELFF
TRBJ1-2	many	TRBV29-1	.	TGCAGCGTTGAAAACAATAGCTATGGCTACACCTTC	CSVENNSYGYTF
TRBJ2-4	many	TRBV19	TRBD1	TGTGCCAGTAGTATGGGGACAGGAGGAAACATTCAGTACTTC	CASSMGTGGNIQYF
TRBJ1-1	many	TRBV7-9	TRBD1	TGTGCCAGCAGCTTAGCGAGGAGGGGGCCCACTGAAGCTTTCTTT	CASSLARRGPTEAFF
TRBJ2-1	many	TRBV3-1	TRBD2	TGTGCCAGCAGCCAAGATTGGACTAGGACGAACTATGAGCAGTTCTTC	CASSQDWTRTNYEQFF
TRBJ2-7	.	TRBV7-9	TRBD1	TGTGCCAGCAGCCCCCGGGACAGGGTCTACGAGCAGTACTTC	CASSPRDRVYEQYF
TRBJ2-1	many	TRBV20-1	.	TGCAGTGCCAGAAGGGGGGACTCCTACAATGAGCAGTTCTTC	CSARRGDSYNEQFF
TRBJ2-4	.	TRBV7-2	.	TGTGCCAGCAGCAAAATGTGGGGGGAGGAAAACATTCAGTACTTC	CASSKMWGEENIQYF
TRBJ2-7	.	TRBV7-2	.	TGTGCCACCAGCTTTATTCGCTACGAGCAGTACTTC	CATSFIRYEQYF